Listed below are T cell receptor beta chains from one sample, sequenced in a study of OX40 agonist ivuxolimab in advanced cancers. Generated by immunoSEQ multiplex PCR, the TCRdb table keeps only in-frame clones and is missing some. Seen here are about 14,000 clones, 76% observed once, and the top ten hold approximately 15%. The material was CD4+ or CD8+ T cells sorted from blood, obtained in a trial of the OX40 agonist ivuxolimab. The receptors here all came from an adult with an advanced solid tumor such as melanoma, head and neck, liver or kidney cancer. Both conserved end residues are part of each CDR3. Each record gives: D gene, V gene, clone size, J gene, CDR3 protein, CDR3 DNA. The D gene is left open where the match is weak. Size values are once, few and many counts, or a class for expanded clones, and some rows have none.

d_gene: -
v_gene: TRBV7-6
abundance: -
j_gene: TRBJ1-5
CDR3aa: CASSPTNNQPQHF
CDR3nt: TGTGCCAGCAGCCCTACCAACAATCAGCCCCAGCATTTT

d_gene: TRBD1
v_gene: TRBV25-1
abundance: -
j_gene: TRBJ2-5
CDR3aa: CASGDRVYGGETQYF
CDR3nt: TGTGCCAGCGGGGACAGGGTCTACGGAGGAGAGACCCAGTACTTC

d_gene: TRBD1
v_gene: TRBV9
abundance: few
j_gene: TRBJ1-2
CDR3aa: CASSGYSDRGPEGYTF
CDR3nt: TGTGCCAGCAGCGGATACTCGGACAGGGGGCCTGAGGGCTACACCTTC

d_gene: -
v_gene: TRBV5-1
abundance: -
j_gene: TRBJ2-3
CDR3aa: CAGRLGSSTDTQYF
CDR3nt: TGCGCCGGCCGGTTGGGGTCTAGCACAGATACGCAGTATTTT

d_gene: -
v_gene: TRBV21-1
abundance: -
j_gene: TRBJ2-4
CDR3aa: CASRTYGRPIAKNIQYF
CDR3nt: TGTGCCAGTCGTACGTATGGGCGGCCCATAGCCAAAAACATTCAGTACTTC

d_gene: -
v_gene: TRBV6-4
abundance: once
j_gene: TRBJ2-1
CDR3aa: CASSKPQLLETYNEQFF
CDR3nt: TGTGCCAGCAGCAAACCTCAATTACTTGAAACCTACAATGAGCAGTTCTTC

d_gene: -
v_gene: TRBV4-3
abundance: -
j_gene: TRBJ1-2
CDR3aa: CASSQAGGANPRGYTF
CDR3nt: TGCGCCAGCAGCCAAGCAGGAGGGGCCAATCCCCGGGGCTACACCTTC

d_gene: -
v_gene: TRBV5-4
abundance: -
j_gene: TRBJ1-5
CDR3aa: CASSQSRGNNQPQHF
CDR3nt: TGCGCCAGCAGCCAAAGCAGGGGTAATAATCAGCCCCAGCATTTT

d_gene: TRBD2
v_gene: TRBV5-5
abundance: once
j_gene: TRBJ2-5
CDR3aa: CASSLTSGVRETQYF
CDR3nt: TGTGCCAGCAGCTTGACTAGCGGGGTGAGGGAGACCCAGTACTTC

d_gene: -
v_gene: TRBV16
abundance: few
j_gene: TRBJ2-4
CDR3aa: CASSLRTAGIAKNIQYF
CDR3nt: TGTGCCAGCAGCCTCAGGACAGCGGGGATAGCCAAAAACATTCAGTACTTC

d_gene: -
v_gene: TRBV19
abundance: -
j_gene: TRBJ2-2
CDR3aa: CASSISASGTGELFF
CDR3nt: TGTGCCAGTAGTATCTCGGCTAGTGGCACCGGGGAGCTGTTTTTT

d_gene: -
v_gene: TRBV2
abundance: -
j_gene: TRBJ1-2
CDR3aa: CASSGLGGNYGYTF
CDR3nt: TGTGCCAGCAGTGGTTTAGGGGGAAACTATGGCTACACCTTC

d_gene: -
v_gene: TRBV4-3
abundance: -
j_gene: TRBJ2-3
CDR3aa: CASGQTGTDTQYF
CDR3nt: TGCGCCAGCGGACAGACAGGCACAGATACGCAGTATTTT

d_gene: -
v_gene: TRBV21-1
abundance: -
j_gene: TRBJ1-6
CDR3aa: CASSKARRSSYNSPLHF
CDR3nt: TGTGCCAGCAGCAAAGCGCGGCGGAGCTCCTATAATTCACCCCTCCACTTT

d_gene: -
v_gene: TRBV4-3
abundance: -
j_gene: TRBJ2-1
CDR3aa: CASSPLTGEQFF
CDR3nt: TGCGCCAGCAGCCCCCTGACCGGTGAGCAGTTCTTC

d_gene: -
v_gene: TRBV6-1
abundance: -
j_gene: TRBJ1-2
CDR3aa: CASDFDGGIGYGYTF
CDR3nt: TGTGCCAGCGACTTCGACGGGGGGATTGGGTATGGCTACACCTTC

d_gene: -
v_gene: TRBV5-1
abundance: -
j_gene: TRBJ2-5
CDR3aa: CASSLKSYQETQYF
CDR3nt: TGCGCCAGCAGCTTGAAATCGTACCAAGAGACCCAGTACTTC

d_gene: -
v_gene: TRBV6-6
abundance: -
j_gene: TRBJ1-4
CDR3aa: CASSLAGGEGEKLFF
CDR3nt: TGTGCCAGCAGTCTCGCGGGAGGGGAGGGAGAAAAACTGTTTTTT

d_gene: -
v_gene: TRBV2
abundance: -
j_gene: TRBJ2-3
CDR3aa: CASRARSKSGTDTQYF
CDR3nt: TGTGCCAGCCGCGCAAGGTCCAAGAGTGGTACAGATACGCAGTATTTT

d_gene: -
v_gene: TRBV7-9
abundance: -
j_gene: TRBJ2-3
CDR3aa: CASSLSDTQYF
CDR3nt: TGTGCCAGCAGCTTATCTGATACGCAGTATTTT

d_gene: TRBD1
v_gene: TRBV7-6
abundance: once
j_gene: TRBJ2-7
CDR3aa: CASSLGPGQGNFEQYF
CDR3nt: TGTGCCAGCAGCTTGGGACCGGGACAGGGGAATTTCGAGCAGTACTTC

d_gene: TRBD1
v_gene: TRBV29-1
abundance: once
j_gene: TRBJ1-2
CDR3aa: CSVPGGSYGYTF
CDR3nt: TGCAGTGTACCAGGGGGCAGCTATGGCTACACCTTC

d_gene: -
v_gene: TRBV30
abundance: few
j_gene: TRBJ1-2
CDR3aa: CAWGGAGYGYTF
CDR3nt: TGTGCCTGGGGGGGGGCAGGCTATGGCTACACCTTC

d_gene: -
v_gene: TRBV27
abundance: -
j_gene: TRBJ1-1
CDR3aa: CASSFGNTEAFF
CDR3nt: TGTGCCAGCAGTTTCGGAAACACTGAAGCTTTCTTT

d_gene: -
v_gene: TRBV6-6
abundance: once
j_gene: TRBJ2-7
CDR3aa: CASRPGQYYEQYF
CDR3nt: TGTGCCAGCAGACCCGGACAGTACTACGAGCAGTACTTC

d_gene: -
v_gene: TRBV6-6
abundance: -
j_gene: TRBJ2-1
CDR3aa: CASSYLGLHSYNEQFF
CDR3nt: TGTGCCAGCAGTTACCTAGGTCTTCACTCCTACAATGAGCAGTTCTTC

d_gene: -
v_gene: TRBV7-8
abundance: few
j_gene: TRBJ2-7
CDR3aa: CASSLVLKGEQYF
CDR3nt: TGTGCCAGCAGCTTGGTTTTAAAGGGGGAGCAGTACTTC

d_gene: -
v_gene: TRBV4-2
abundance: -
j_gene: TRBJ2-2
CDR3aa: CASSQDTGELFF
CDR3nt: TGTGCCAGCAGCCAAGATACTGGGGAGCTGTTTTTT

d_gene: -
v_gene: TRBV29-1
abundance: few
j_gene: TRBJ1-2
CDR3aa: CSAPHEGFYGYTF
CDR3nt: TGCAGCGCTCCCCACGAGGGGTTTTATGGCTACACCTTC

d_gene: -
v_gene: TRBV4-3
abundance: -
j_gene: TRBJ1-6
CDR3aa: CASSQKARGNSYNSPLHF
CDR3nt: TGCGCCAGCAGCCAAAAGGCCCGGGGGAACTCCTATAATTCACCCCTCCACTTT

d_gene: TRBD1
v_gene: TRBV6-5
abundance: -
j_gene: TRBJ2-5
CDR3aa: CASSLPGQKETQYF
CDR3nt: TGTGCCAGCAGTTTACCGGGACAGAAAGAGACCCAGTACTTC

d_gene: TRBD2
v_gene: TRBV9
abundance: -
j_gene: TRBJ2-1
CDR3aa: CASSVGGGGAYNEQFF
CDR3nt: TGTGCCAGCAGCGTAGGTGGCGGGGGGGCCTACAATGAGCAGTTCTTC

d_gene: TRBD1
v_gene: TRBV29-1
abundance: medium-sized
j_gene: TRBJ1-2
CDR3aa: CSVEAGQGPYGYTF
CDR3nt: TGCAGCGTTGAAGCCGGACAGGGGCCTTATGGCTACACCTTC

d_gene: TRBD2
v_gene: TRBV11-2
abundance: -
j_gene: TRBJ2-3
CDR3aa: CASSLSPTSGGTDTQYF
CDR3nt: TGTGCCAGCAGCTTGTCCCCGACTAGCGGGGGCACAGATACGCAGTATTTT

d_gene: TRBD2
v_gene: TRBV7-2
abundance: few
j_gene: TRBJ2-2
CDR3aa: CASSLGSGWPNTGELFF
CDR3nt: TGTGCCAGCAGCTTAGGTAGCGGGTGGCCGAACACCGGGGAGCTGTTTTTT

d_gene: -
v_gene: TRBV15
abundance: large
j_gene: TRBJ1-4
CDR3aa: CATSREKLFF
CDR3nt: TGTGCCACCAGCAGGGAAAAACTGTTTTTT

d_gene: -
v_gene: TRBV11-3
abundance: -
j_gene: TRBJ2-3
CDR3aa: CASSSADTQYF
CDR3nt: TGTGCCAGCAGCTCGGCAGATACGCAGTATTTT

d_gene: TRBD1
v_gene: TRBV27
abundance: -
j_gene: TRBJ2-5
CDR3aa: CASSHQTGGLAETQYF
CDR3nt: TGTGCCAGCAGCCACCAAACAGGGGGATTAGCAGAGACCCAGTACTTC

d_gene: TRBD1
v_gene: TRBV2
abundance: -
j_gene: TRBJ2-1
CDR3aa: CASSFTGGTYNEQFF
CDR3nt: TGTGCCAGCAGTTTTACAGGGGGAACCTACAATGAGCAGTTCTTC

d_gene: -
v_gene: TRBV7-2
abundance: -
j_gene: TRBJ2-5
CDR3aa: CASSPLPGTTQETQYF
CDR3nt: TGTGCCAGCAGCCCATTACCCGGGACCACCCAAGAGACCCAGTACTTC

d_gene: -
v_gene: TRBV9
abundance: -
j_gene: TRBJ1-6
CDR3aa: CASSVGTLNSPLHF
CDR3nt: TGTGCCAGCAGCGTAGGGACTCTGAATTCACCCCTCCACTTT

d_gene: TRBD2
v_gene: TRBV7-2
abundance: -
j_gene: TRBJ2-1
CDR3aa: CASTFTGSGGGNEQFF
CDR3nt: TGTGCCAGCACCTTCACAGGGAGCGGGGGTGGGAATGAGCAGTTCTTC

d_gene: -
v_gene: TRBV5-1
abundance: -
j_gene: TRBJ2-1
CDR3aa: CASSSPGTEEDEQFF
CDR3nt: TGCGCCAGCAGCTCACCCGGGACGGAAGAGGATGAGCAGTTCTTC

d_gene: TRBD1
v_gene: TRBV7-9
abundance: medium-sized
j_gene: TRBJ2-5
CDR3aa: CASSGQGARQETQYF
CDR3nt: TGTGCCAGCAGCGGGCAGGGGGCTCGCCAAGAGACCCAGTACTTC

d_gene: -
v_gene: TRBV15
abundance: few
j_gene: TRBJ2-7
CDR3aa: CATSLTVTYEQYF
CDR3nt: TGTGCCACCAGCTTGACAGTTACCTACGAGCAGTACTTC

d_gene: TRBD1
v_gene: TRBV9
abundance: -
j_gene: TRBJ2-7
CDR3aa: CASSVGDSSSYEQYF
CDR3nt: TGTGCCAGCAGCGTAGGGGACAGTAGCTCCTACGAGCAGTACTTC

d_gene: -
v_gene: TRBV5-1
abundance: once
j_gene: TRBJ2-7
CDR3aa: CASRITRETTHSYEQYF
CDR3nt: TGCGCCAGCAGAATAACACGGGAAACAACCCACTCCTACGAGCAGTACTTC

d_gene: -
v_gene: TRBV5-1
abundance: few
j_gene: TRBJ2-3
CDR3aa: CASSVALATDTQYF
CDR3nt: TGCGCCAGCAGCGTAGCTTTGGCCACAGATACGCAGTATTTT

d_gene: TRBD2
v_gene: TRBV4-1
abundance: few
j_gene: TRBJ2-2
CDR3aa: CASSPLGLAEANTGELFF
CDR3nt: TGCGCCAGCAGCCCACTGGGACTAGCAGAGGCGAACACCGGGGAGCTGTTTTTT

d_gene: TRBD1
v_gene: TRBV27
abundance: -
j_gene: TRBJ1-1
CDR3aa: CASSLTGGRTEAFF
CDR3nt: TGTGCCAGCAGTTTAACAGGGGGACGCACTGAAGCTTTCTTT

d_gene: -
v_gene: TRBV19
abundance: -
j_gene: TRBJ1-6
CDR3aa: CASSMQVYNSPLHF
CDR3nt: TGTGCCAGTAGTATGCAGGTCTATAATTCACCCCTCCACTTT

d_gene: -
v_gene: TRBV30
abundance: -
j_gene: TRBJ2-7
CDR3aa: CAWTRGVSSYEQYF
CDR3nt: TGTGCCTGGACCCGGGGAGTTTCTTCCTACGAGCAGTACTTC

d_gene: -
v_gene: TRBV13
abundance: -
j_gene: TRBJ1-2
CDR3aa: CASSLGRNYGYTF
CDR3nt: TGTGCCAGCAGCTTAGGTCGTAACTATGGCTACACCTTC